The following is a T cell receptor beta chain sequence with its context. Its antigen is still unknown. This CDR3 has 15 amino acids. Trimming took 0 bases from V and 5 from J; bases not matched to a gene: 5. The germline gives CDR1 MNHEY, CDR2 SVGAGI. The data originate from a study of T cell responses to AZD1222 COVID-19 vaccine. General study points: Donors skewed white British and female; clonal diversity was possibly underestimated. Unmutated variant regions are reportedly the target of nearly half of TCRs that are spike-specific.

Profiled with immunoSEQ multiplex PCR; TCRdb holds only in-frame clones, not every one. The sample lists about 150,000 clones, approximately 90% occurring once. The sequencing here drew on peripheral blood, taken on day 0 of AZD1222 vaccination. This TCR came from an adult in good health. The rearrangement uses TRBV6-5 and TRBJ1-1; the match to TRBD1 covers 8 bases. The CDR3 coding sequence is TGTGCCAGCAGTTACTCTGAGACAGGGGTTACTGAAGCTTTCTTT. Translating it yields CASSYSETGVTEAFF.